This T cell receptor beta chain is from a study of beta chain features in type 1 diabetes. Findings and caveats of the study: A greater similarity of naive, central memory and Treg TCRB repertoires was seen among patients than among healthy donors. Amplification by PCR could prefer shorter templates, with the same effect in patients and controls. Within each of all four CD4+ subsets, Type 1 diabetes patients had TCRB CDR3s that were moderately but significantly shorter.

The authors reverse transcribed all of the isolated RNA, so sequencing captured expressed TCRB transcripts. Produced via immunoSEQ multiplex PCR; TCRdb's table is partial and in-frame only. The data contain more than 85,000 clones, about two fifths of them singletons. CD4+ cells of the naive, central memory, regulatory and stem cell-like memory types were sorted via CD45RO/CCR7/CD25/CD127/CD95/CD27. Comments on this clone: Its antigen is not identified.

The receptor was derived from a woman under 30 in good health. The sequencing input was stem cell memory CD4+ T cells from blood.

CDR3 nucleotide sequence: TGTGCCACGTCCCGGACAGAGATATATGGCTACACCTTC. This gives the protein CATSRTEIYGYTF. The chain joins TRBV28 to TRBJ1-2; D possibly corresponds to TRBD1 (6 bases). The germline V gene has CDR1 MDHEN and CDR2 SYDVKM. The CDR3 consists of 13 residues. Trimming pared 10 bases from V and 5 bases from J, leaving 17 bases between.